Following are 19 T cell receptor beta chains from one sample sequenced in a study of blood T cell repertoires in COVID-19. The data were produced by immunoSEQ multiplex PCR, yet TCRdb's version contains in-frame clones alone and is incomplete. Of approximately 300,000 clones listed, around 89% were seen once; the top ten hold approximately 4.3%. Source material: peripheral blood. All receptors come from a man aged 35-49 years with acute or convalescent COVID-19.

J is TRBJ1-1 and V is TRBV5-1; TRBD1 might be the D (6 bases). CDR1 is SGHRS, CDR2 YFSETQ, per germline. The CDR3 covers 14 residues. V was cut by 2 bases and J by 4 bases, with 12 bases left in between. CDR3 bases: TGCGCCAGCAGCTTTCAGGGGCGGGCCACTGAAGCTTTCTTT. Translated: CASSFQGRATEAFF.

This chain connects TRBV19 to TRBJ1-5, with 9 positions matching TRBD1. J was trimmed by 5 bases and V by 8 bases; bases with no gene match: 4. Germline V gives CDR1 LNHDA, CDR2 SQIVND (reference sequence). There are 13 residues in the CDR3. The CDR3 reads CASGRDRDQPQHF. CDR3 coding DNA: TGTGCCAGTGGCCGGGACAGGGATCAGCCCCAGCATTTT.

J is TRBJ1-2 and V is TRBV5-6; weak D call: TRBD1 (5 bases). CDR1 and CDR2 from the germline V gene are SGHDT and YYEEEE. This CDR3 is built from 14 residues. Between the trimmed V and J ends, which lost 3 bases and 4 bases, there was a span of 13 bases. The CDR3 loop reads CASSSRGVGYGYTF. The CDR3 coding sequence is TGTGCCAGCAGCTCCCGGGGGGTGGGCTATGGCTACACCTTC.

The rearrangement joins TRBV12-3 or TRBV12-4 to TRBJ2-5, with unresolved D. CDR3 length: 13 amino acids. Trimming pared 3 bases from V and 2 bases from J, leaving 7 bases between. The CDR3 DNA reads as TGTGCCAGCAGTTTCGACTCGCAAGAGACCCAGTACTTC. As protein: CASSFDSQETQYF.

This chain links TRBV21-1 with TRBJ1-1. TRBV21-1 is a known pseudogene. The CDR3 is 13 residues long. CDR3 coding DNA: TGTGCCAGCAGCCCGGGGGAGGGTACTGAAGCTTTCTTT. Translation: CASSPGEGTEAFF.

The chain combines TRBV6-5 with TRBJ2-3, with D tentatively TRBD1 (6 bases). V lost 6 bases and J 3 bases, leaving 13 bases between the germline ends. This CDR3 is built from 14 residues. CDR1 and CDR2 from the germline V gene are MNHEY and SVGAGI. The CDR3: CASRREGTTDTQYF. The DNA of the CDR3 is TGTGCCAGCAGGAGAGAGGGGACAACAGATACGCAGTATTTT.

V gene TRBV10-3 combines with J gene TRBJ1-3; D remains ambiguous. Germline CDR1 and CDR2: ENHRY and SYGVKD. This CDR3 region has 16 residues. The ends were cut back, 2 bases at V and 1 base at J, with 12 bases in the middle. The CDR3, as DNA: TGTGCCATCAGTGAGAGAAGGACTGAATCTGGAAACACCATATATTTT. Translating it yields CAISERRTESGNTIYF.

This chain joins TRBV23-1 and TRBJ2-7, with D possibly being TRBD1 (6 bases). TRBV23-1 qualifies as an ORF whose function is uncertain. The CDR3 consists of 16 residues. V gave up 7 bases and J gave up 1 base, with 20 bases separating them. For the CDR3, the DNA is TGCGCCAGCACCTCTTCTTTCGACAGGTGTTCCTACGAGCAGTACTTC. This codes for CASTSSFDRCSYEQYF.

This clone occurred once. The genes are TRBV6-6 and TRBJ1-1; no firm D call. In germline, CDR1 is MNHNY, CDR2 SVGAGI (reference sequence). This CDR3 has 13 amino acids. V was cut by 6 bases and J by 5 bases, with 13 bases left in between. For the CDR3, the DNA is TGTGCCAGCAGCCACGATTGGAGGACTGAAGCTTTCTTT. Encoded protein: CASSHDWRTEAFF.

CDR3 nucleotides: TGTGCCAGCAGCTTACAGAACTCCTACGAGCAGTACTTC. Encoded protein: CASSLQNSYEQYF. The chain is built from TRBV7-2 and TRBJ2-7; D not resolved. This CDR3 region has 13 residues. V shed 2 bases and J shed 0 bases, with 5 bases lying between them. Germline loops: CDR1 SGHTA, CDR2 FQGNSA.

The rearrangement joins TRBV28 to TRBJ1-1, with 11 bases fitting TRBD1. Germline values: CDR1 MDHEN, CDR2 SYDVKM. This CDR3 is built from 16 residues. The J segment lost 3 bases and the V segment lost 6 bases, leaving 9 bases of the junction unmatched. The DNA of the CDR3 is TGTGCCAGCAGCCAGGACAGGGGGCTAACGGACACTGAAGCTTTCTTT. This encodes CASSQDRGLTDTEAFF.

CDR3 loop: CATSEGAVAEQFF. CDR3 nucleotides: TGTGCCACCTCAGAGGGGGCCGTAGCGGAGCAGTTCTTC. The chain uses TRBV24-1 and TRBJ2-1; 7 bases fit TRBD1. This CDR3 spans 13 amino acids. CDR1 and CDR2 from the germline V gene are KGHDR and SFDVKD. Germline trimming cut 9 bases from V and 10 bases from J; bases unmatched to any gene: 11.

This chain connects TRBV2 to TRBJ1-6; possibly TRBD1 for D (5 bases). Germline V gene sequence: CDR1 SNHLY, CDR2 FYNNEI. The CDR3 is 13 residues long. Trimming stripped 3 bases from V and 10 bases from J, with 10 bases between. The CDR3 DNA sequence: TGTGCCAGCAGTGAGGGAGGGGTATCACCCCTCCACTTT. Translation: CASSEGGVSPLHF.

The rearrangement joins TRBV30 to TRBJ2-3; D is ambiguous. The CDR3 loop spans 14 amino acids. V was cut by 1 base and J by 2 bases, with 10 bases left in between. Germline values: CDR1 GTSNPN, CDR2 SVGIG (reference sequence). The chain's CDR3 is CAWSDGQSTDTQYF. DNA for the CDR3: TGTGCCTGGAGTGATGGGCAGTCCACAGATACGCAGTATTTT.

The chain couples TRBV19 to TRBJ2-7; perhaps TRBD2 as D (6 bases). The germline V gene has CDR1 LNHDA and CDR2 SQIVND (reference sequence). The CDR3 consists of 14 residues. V was shortened by 4 bases and J by 6 bases, with 16 bases between the two germline ends. Here the CDR3 DNA reads TGTGCCAGTAGTACCCGACTAGACCGGGGCGAGCAGTACTTC. Amino acids: CASSTRLDRGEQYF.

This chain connects TRBV18 to TRBJ1-3; D is undetermined. CDR1 is KGHSH and CDR2 is LQKENI in the germline V gene. The CDR3 has 13 residues. V was clipped by 2 bases and J by 4 bases, with 6 bases between them. The CDR3 sequence: CASSPVSGNTIYF. The CDR3 coding sequence is TGTGCCAGCTCACCAGTATCGGGAAACACCATATATTTT.

The chain employs TRBV5-1 and TRBJ2-7, with D possibly being TRBD1 (5 bases). CDR3 size: 15 residues. Germline loops: CDR1 SGHRS, CDR2 YFSETQ. Between the trimmed V and J ends, which lost 5 bases and 6 bases, there was a span of 21 bases. The CDR3 is CASSSLRVESGEQYF. In DNA form, the CDR3 reads TGCGCCAGCAGTTCCCTCAGGGTAGAGTCGGGCGAGCAGTACTTC.

This clone appeared a single time. This chain's CDR3 is CASSVEGVGNTIYF. CDR3 DNA: TGCGCCAGCAGCGTAGAGGGGGTTGGAAACACCATATATTTT. The V and J genes are TRBV5-1 and TRBJ1-3, with D perhaps matching TRBD1 (6 bases). The CDR3 is 14 amino acids. Germline V lookup: CDR1 SGHRS, CDR2 YFSETQ. The ends were cut back, 4 bases at V and 3 bases at J, with 11 bases in the middle.

The chain recombines TRBV12-3 or TRBV12-4 with TRBJ1-5, with D perhaps matching TRBD1 (6 bases). Between the trimmed V and J ends, which lost 4 bases and 5 bases, there was a span of 9 bases. This CDR3 contains 13 residues. This CDR3 reads CASSSGGYQPQHF. The CDR3 DNA follows: TGTGCCAGCAGTTCTGGGGGCTATCAGCCCCAGCATTTT.